Listed here is a single T cell receptor (beta chain). Antigen unknown. Clones were read by immunoSEQ multiplex PCR, and TCRdb kept only the in-frame ones, dropping some. The table includes tens of thousands of clones, roughly 89% detected once. V lost 2 bases and J 0 bases, leaving 13 bases between the germline ends. Germline V CDR1 and CDR2: MNHEY, SMNVEV (reference sequence). The CDR3 extends over 16 amino acids. The sample belongs to a study of graft-versus-host responses after intestinal transplantation. Looking at the study overall: Anti-thymocyte globulin served as induction for all recipients, who then took tacrolimus and steroids for approximately three years.

Notes on the study in general: Some patients had graft-donor T cell macrochimerism, and their allografts showed high graft-versus-host to host-versus-graft clonal ratios.

The receptor was derived from a human patient who received an intestinal transplant, so some T cells may come from the graft donor. The rearrangement links TRBV27 to TRBJ2-5, with D unresolved. The input for sequencing was bone marrow, taken around 720 days after intestinal transplantation. CDR3 sequence reads: CASSLAFGGYQETQYF. The CDR3 nucleotides are TGTGCCAGCAGTTTAGCTTTTGGTGGATACCAAGAGACCCAGTACTTC.